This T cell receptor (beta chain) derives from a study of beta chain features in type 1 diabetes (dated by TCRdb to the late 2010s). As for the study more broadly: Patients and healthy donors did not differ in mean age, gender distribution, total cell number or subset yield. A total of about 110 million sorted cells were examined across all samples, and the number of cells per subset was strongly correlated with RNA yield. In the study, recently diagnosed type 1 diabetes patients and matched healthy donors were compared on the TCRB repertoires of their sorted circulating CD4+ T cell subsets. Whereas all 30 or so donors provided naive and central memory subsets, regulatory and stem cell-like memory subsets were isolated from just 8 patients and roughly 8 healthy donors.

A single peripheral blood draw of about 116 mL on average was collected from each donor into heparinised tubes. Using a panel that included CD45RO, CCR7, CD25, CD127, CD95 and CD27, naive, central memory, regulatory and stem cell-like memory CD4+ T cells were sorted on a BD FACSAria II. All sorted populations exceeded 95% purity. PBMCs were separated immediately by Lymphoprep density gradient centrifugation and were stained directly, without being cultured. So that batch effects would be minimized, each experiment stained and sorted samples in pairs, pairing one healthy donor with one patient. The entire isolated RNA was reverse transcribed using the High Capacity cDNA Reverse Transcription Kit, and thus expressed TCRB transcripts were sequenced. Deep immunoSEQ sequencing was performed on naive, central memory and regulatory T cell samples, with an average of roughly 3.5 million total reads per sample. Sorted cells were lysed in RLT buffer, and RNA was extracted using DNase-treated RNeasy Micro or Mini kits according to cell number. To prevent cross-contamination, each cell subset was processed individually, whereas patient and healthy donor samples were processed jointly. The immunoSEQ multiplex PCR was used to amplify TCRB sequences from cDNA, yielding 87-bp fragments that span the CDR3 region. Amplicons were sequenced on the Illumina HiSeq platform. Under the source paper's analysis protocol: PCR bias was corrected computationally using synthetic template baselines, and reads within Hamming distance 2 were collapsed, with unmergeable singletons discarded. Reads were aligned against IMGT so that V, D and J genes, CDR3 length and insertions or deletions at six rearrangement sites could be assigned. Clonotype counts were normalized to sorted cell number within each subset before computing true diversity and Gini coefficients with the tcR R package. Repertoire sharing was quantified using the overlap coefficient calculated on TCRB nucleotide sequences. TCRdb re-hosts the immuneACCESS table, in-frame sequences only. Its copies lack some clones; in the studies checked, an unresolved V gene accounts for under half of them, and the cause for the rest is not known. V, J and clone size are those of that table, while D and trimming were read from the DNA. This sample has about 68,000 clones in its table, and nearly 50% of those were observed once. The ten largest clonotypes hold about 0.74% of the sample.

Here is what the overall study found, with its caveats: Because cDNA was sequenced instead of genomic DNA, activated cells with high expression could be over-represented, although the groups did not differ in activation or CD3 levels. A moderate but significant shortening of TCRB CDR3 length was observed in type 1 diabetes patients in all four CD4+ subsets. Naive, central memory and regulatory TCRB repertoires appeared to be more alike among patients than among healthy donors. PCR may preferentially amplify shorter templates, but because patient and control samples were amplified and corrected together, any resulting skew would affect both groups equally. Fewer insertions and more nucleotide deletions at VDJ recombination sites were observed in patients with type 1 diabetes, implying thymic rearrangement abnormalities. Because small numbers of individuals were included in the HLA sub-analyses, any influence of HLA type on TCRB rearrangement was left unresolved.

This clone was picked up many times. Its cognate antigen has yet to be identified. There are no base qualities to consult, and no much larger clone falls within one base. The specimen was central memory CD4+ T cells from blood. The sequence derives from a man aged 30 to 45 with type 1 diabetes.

The bases read TGTGCCAGCAGCGCCGGGACTAGCGGGGGGGCGGGTGAGCAGTTCTTC. This codes for CASSAGTSGGAGEQFF. Recombination joined TRBV5-4 with TRBJ2-1, and TRBD2 matches 16 of the central bases. CDR1 and CDR2 are read off the germline V gene (reference sequence) as SGHNT and YYREEE. V and J are trimmed by 4 bases and 9 bases, and the gene matches miss 7 bases of the junction. The CDR3 runs 16 residues from the cysteine to the phenylalanine. Just the 48-base CDR3 DNA is kept, in frame starting at base 1. The CDR3, completed at both ends by the reference TRBV5-4 and TRBJ2-1 genes, gives the full variable domain ETGVTQSPTHLIKTRGQQVTLRCSSQSGHNTVSWYQQALGQGPQFIFQYYREEENGRGNFPPRFSGLQFPNYSSELNVNALELDDSALYLCASSAGTSGGAGEQFFGPGTRLTVL.